Below are 9 T cell receptor beta chains sequenced from a single sample in a study of blood T cell repertoires in COVID-19. Only in-frame clones appear in the TCRdb table, and some are missing; sequencing was by immunoSEQ multiplex PCR. This sample has roughly 430,000 clones, with around 90% found just once. Sequencing was done on a sample of PBMCs or T cells enriched from blood (not recorded which). The source of these receptors is a middle-aged woman with acute COVID-19.

The rearrangement links TRBV19 to TRBJ1-1; D is perhaps TRBD1 (5 bases). The germline V and J ends were trimmed by 4 bases and 5 bases, with 14 bases remaining between them. Germline values: CDR1 LNHDA, CDR2 SQIVND (reference sequence). This CDR3 has 14 residues. CDR3 amino acids: CASSTQGILTEAFF. The CDR3 DNA follows: TGTGCCAGTAGTACCCAGGGTATATTAACTGAAGCTTTCTTT.

V is TRBV27 and J is TRBJ1-1; D call uncertain. CDR1 and CDR2 (germline): MNHEY, SMNVEV (reference sequence). With 3 bases removed from V and 1 base from J, the gap between germline ends came to 12 bases. CDR3 length: 15 amino acids. For the CDR3, the DNA is TGTGCCAGCAGTTTTCGGGTAGGGAGGAACACTGAAGCTTTCTTT. It codes for CASSFRVGRNTEAFF.

The chain joins TRBV30 to TRBJ1-6; TRBD1 matches at 9 bases. Germline V gene lookup returns CDR1 GTSNPN and CDR2 SVGIG (reference sequence). Losses at the gene ends were 3 bases for V and 7 bases for J; bases not matched to a gene: 4. The CDR3 has 14 residues. In nucleotides, the CDR3 is TGTGCCTGGAGAGGGGACAGGGAAAATTCACCCCTCCACTTT. Protein product: CAWRGDRENSPLHF. Full variable domain (outside the CDR3, taken from reference TRBV30 and TRBJ1-6): SQTIHQWPATLVQPVGSPLSLECTVEGTSNPNLYWYRQAAGRGLQLLFYSVGIGQISSEVPQNLSASRPQDRQFILSSKKLLLSDSGFYLCAWRGDRENSPLHFGNGTRLTVT.

This chain joins TRBV11-2 and TRBJ2-3; 9 bases align to TRBD2. The CDR3 totals 17 residues. The J segment lost 3 bases and the V segment lost 4 bases, leaving 11 bases of the junction unmatched. Germline loops: CDR1 SGHAT, CDR2 FQNNGV. The CDR3 sequence is CASSSGLAGSLTDTQYF. Here the CDR3 DNA reads TGTGCCAGCAGCTCCGGGCTAGCGGGGAGCTTGACAGATACGCAGTATTTT.

V and J are TRBV7-9 and TRBJ1-3; no reliable D call. The CDR3 runs 15 residues. V dropped 5 bases and J dropped 4 bases, with 15 bases sitting between them. Germline V gives CDR1 SEHNR, CDR2 FQNEAQ (reference sequence). CDR3 sequence: CASSRGDPKGNTIYF. CDR3 bases: TGTGCCAGCAGCCGGGGAGATCCCAAAGGAAACACCATATATTTT.

This chain uses TRBV12-5 with TRBJ1-1; D is perhaps TRBD1 (6 bases). CDR1 and CDR2 (germline): LGHNT, FRNRAP. There are 13 residues in the CDR3. V shed 3 bases and J shed 4 bases, with 9 bases lying between them. CDR3 DNA sequence: TGTGCTAGTGGTTTTACAGGGTTCACTGAAGCTTTCTTT. It encodes CASGFTGFTEAFF.

In nucleotides, the CDR3 is TGTGCCAGCAGTTACTGGGCTACGGCTAGCACAGATACGCAGTATTTT. Translation gives CASSYWATASTDTQYF. This sequence joins TRBV6-6 and TRBJ2-3; D uncertain. From germline, CDR1 is MNHNY and CDR2 SVGAGI (reference sequence). V gave up 1 base and J gave up 0 bases, with 11 bases separating them. The CDR3 is 16 residues long.

This clone was observed once. V usage is TRBV6-5 and J usage is TRBJ1-1; 7 nucleotides agree with TRBD1. V trimming: 6 bases; J trimming: 5 bases; junction bases outside the gene matches: 6. CDR1 MNHEY and CDR2 SVGAGI come from the germline V gene. The CDR3 is made up of 13 amino acids. DNA of the CDR3: TGTGCCAGCAGCCCCGCAGGGGGTACTGAAGCTTTCTTT. Protein sequence: CASSPAGGTEAFF.

This chain joins TRBV3-1 (or the pseudogene TRBV3-2) and TRBJ2-4; the D gene is possibly TRBD2 (6 bases). The germline CDR1 and CDR2 sequences are LGHDT and YNNKEL (reference sequence). Trimming removed 1 base from V and 2 bases from J, with 9 bases in between. The CDR3 runs 15 residues. CDR3 in amino acids: CASSQGGVSKNIQYF. CDR3 nucleotides: TGTGCCAGCAGCCAAGGGGGGGTATCCAAAAACATTCAGTACTTC.